This T cell receptor (beta chain) was profiled in a study of shared clonotypes between healthy human individuals. The study's findings and limits: Roughly 5% of naive CD4 clonotypes were common to a handful of donors.

Turning to this clone: Its antigen remains unknown.

Positively selected for CCR7, the CD45RO-negative cells used as naive CD8 cells excluded terminally differentiated effector memory CD45RA+ cells. Across several immunoSEQ plates, the genomic DNA of each subset was split evenly. Profiled with immunoSEQ multiplex PCR; TCRdb holds only in-frame clones, not every one. The sample has 760,000 or so clones, 96% seen once. The germline CDR1 and CDR2 sequences are SGDLS and YYNGEE. V dropped 3 bases and J dropped 0 bases, with 8 bases sitting between them. The CDR3 loop spans 14 amino acids. Sequencing input: naive CD8+ T cells sorted from blood. The TCR sequence derives from a man younger than 40 in good health. The chain links TRBV9 to TRBJ2-3; tentatively, D is TRBD2 (5 bases). This CDR3 is CASSAERSTDTQYF. CDR3 in DNA: TGTGCCAGCAGCGCGGAGCGGAGCACAGATACGCAGTATTTT.